This T cell receptor (beta chain) emerged from a study of beta chain features in type 1 diabetes. Points from the study as a whole: Possibly, sequencing cDNA over-represented cells that had high TCR expression levels. The study found moderately but significantly shorter TCRB CDR3s in all four CD4+ subsets of Type 1 diabetes patients. Shorter templates might be favored by PCR, equally in patients and controls.

The sequenced template was cDNA made from the entire isolated RNA. Sequencing of naive, central memory and regulatory T cell samples gave an average of about 3.57 million reads. Assay used: immunoSEQ multiplex PCR; TCRdb lists only in-frame clones, some missing. The data contain under 300,000 clones, 16% of them singletons. The CDR3 runs to 10 residues. V lost 0 bases and J lost 13, with 7 bases in between. Germline CDR1 SQVTM, CDR2 ANQGSEA. This clone was found a few times. As yet, its antigen is unknown. The rearrangement links TRBV29-1 to TRBJ2-1; D remains unclear. This TCR was recovered from a young man with type 1 diabetes. The material sequenced was naive CD4+ T cells from blood. The CDR3 region is CSVEDLTQFF. CDR3 sequence (DNA): TGCAGCGTTGAAGATCTCACCCAGTTCTTC.